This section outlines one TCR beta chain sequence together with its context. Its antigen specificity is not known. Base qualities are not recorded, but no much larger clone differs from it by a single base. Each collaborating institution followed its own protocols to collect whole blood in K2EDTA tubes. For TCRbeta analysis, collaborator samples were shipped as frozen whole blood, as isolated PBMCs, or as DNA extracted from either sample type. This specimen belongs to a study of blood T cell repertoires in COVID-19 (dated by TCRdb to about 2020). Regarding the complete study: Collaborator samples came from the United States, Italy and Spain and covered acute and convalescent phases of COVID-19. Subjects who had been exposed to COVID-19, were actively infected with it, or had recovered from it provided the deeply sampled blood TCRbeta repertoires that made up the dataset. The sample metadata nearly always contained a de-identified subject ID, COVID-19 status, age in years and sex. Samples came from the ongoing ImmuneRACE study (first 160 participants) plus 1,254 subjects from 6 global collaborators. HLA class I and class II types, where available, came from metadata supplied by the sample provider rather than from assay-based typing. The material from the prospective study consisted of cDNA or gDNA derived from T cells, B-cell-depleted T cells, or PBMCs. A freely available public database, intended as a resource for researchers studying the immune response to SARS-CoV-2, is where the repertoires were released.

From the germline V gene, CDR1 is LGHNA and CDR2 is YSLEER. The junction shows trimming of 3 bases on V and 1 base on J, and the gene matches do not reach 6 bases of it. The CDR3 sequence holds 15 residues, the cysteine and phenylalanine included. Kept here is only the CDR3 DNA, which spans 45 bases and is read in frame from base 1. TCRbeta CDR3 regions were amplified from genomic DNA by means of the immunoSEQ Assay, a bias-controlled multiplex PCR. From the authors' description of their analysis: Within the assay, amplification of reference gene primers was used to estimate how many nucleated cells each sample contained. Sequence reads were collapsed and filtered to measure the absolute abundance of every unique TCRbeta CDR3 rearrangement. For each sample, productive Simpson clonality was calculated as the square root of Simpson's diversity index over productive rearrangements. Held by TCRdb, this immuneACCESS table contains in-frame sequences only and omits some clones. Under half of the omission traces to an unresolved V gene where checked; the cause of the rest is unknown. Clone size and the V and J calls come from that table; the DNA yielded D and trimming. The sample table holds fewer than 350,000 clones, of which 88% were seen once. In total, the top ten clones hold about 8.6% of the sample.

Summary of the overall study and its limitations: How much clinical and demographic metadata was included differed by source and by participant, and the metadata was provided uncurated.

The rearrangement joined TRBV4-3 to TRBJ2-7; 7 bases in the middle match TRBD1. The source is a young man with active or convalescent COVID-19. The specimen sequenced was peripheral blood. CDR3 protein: CASSHTTGQSYEQYF. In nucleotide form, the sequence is TGCGCCAGCAGCCACACCACGGGACAGTCCTACGAGCAGTACTTC.